The TCR beta chain described here comes from a study of Ad26.COV2.S vaccination and SARS-CoV-2 variants. Turning to the study itself: Ad26.COV2.S, an intramuscular injection, was given once or twice 56 days apart.

Germline CDR1 and CDR2: MNHEY and SVGAGI. The CDR3 sequence is 15 residues long. Germline trimming cut 4 bases from V and 2 bases from J; bases unmatched to any gene: 4. Broader study findings: Spike-specific TCR breadth was greater after Ad26.COV2.S than placebo.

Sequencing was performed with immunoSEQ multiplex PCR; in TCRdb, only in-frame clones are kept and a portion is missing. The table includes 350,000 to 450,000 clones, around 93% detected once. This clone occurred a few times. Its antigen is not known. Documented treatment: 15 to 20 received Ad26.COV2.S at low or high dose, single or two shots; 5 received placebo; per-sample allocation not given. Following the first vaccine or placebo injection, samples were taken on day 63. Within Boston, the person who donated was an adult of 18-55 years. It was Wuhan-strain SARS-CoV-2 spike that the Ad26 vaccine vector expressed.

The material sequenced was peripheral blood, taken in a trial of Ad26.COV2.S vaccine versus placebo. This sequence was found in a person between 18 and 65 years old who received the Ad26.COV2.S COVID-19 vaccine or a placebo. The chain recombines TRBV6-5 with TRBJ1-5; 8 positions match TRBD1. CDR3 nucleotide sequence: TGTGCCAGCAGTTTTGACAGGGGCGGCAATCAGCCCCAGCATTTT. Amino acids: CASSFDRGGNQPQHF.